This TCR beta chain is from a study of PD-1 blockade in classical Hodgkin lymphoma. TCRdb's copy holds only in-frame clones and misses some; the assay was immunoSEQ multiplex PCR. This table holds around 3,000 clones, roughly 89% found once. General study results and limits: When set against healthy donors, newly diagnosed patients were reported to show lower baseline TCR diversity. Still unresolved is the cause of the repertoire differences, which may be disease activity or prior therapy.

Time point meaning: newly diagnosed, previously untreated cHL patient sample. Researchers report purifying CD4+ T cells from thawed PBMCs by magnetic negative selection. The study compared against PBMCs from newly diagnosed, untreated classical Hodgkin lymphoma. This CDR3 comprises 11 residues. The V end lost 4 bases, the J end lost 9 bases, and 10 bases lay between the germline ends. Germline V gene lookup returns CDR1 SNHLY and CDR2 FYNNEI. To note about this clone: Its target is not known.

The TCR sequence derives from a human donor with classical Hodgkin lymphoma. Sequenced input: CD4+ T cells from blood. V is TRBV2 and J is TRBJ2-7; D may be TRBD2 (6 bases). The CDR3 sequence is CASSADSGQYF. The CDR3 DNA is TGTGCCAGCAGTGCGGATAGCGGGCAGTACTTC.